This T cell receptor (beta chain) is drawn from a study of regulatory T cells in long-lasting Graves disease. According to the study, TCR beta libraries were built with iRepertoire HTBI primers and CDR3-region Arm-PCR. TCRdb re-derived calls from the multiplex PCR reads in MiXCR, one entry per CDR3 protein. The sample holds 300,000 to 350,000 distinct CDR3 sequences; about 20% are singletons and the top ten take less than 30%. Time point here: persistent/refractory GD, antithyroid drugs over 5 years with positive TRAb. TCR sequences were obtained from RNA taken from PBMCs. This clonotype appeared a few times. The receptor comes from a female donor with Graves disease. The sequenced sample was peripheral blood mononuclear cells (PBMCs), obtained when the disease was refractory, from a patient treated with antithyroid drugs.

CDR3 nucleotide sequence: TGTGCCAGTAGTATTTGGCAGGGACAGAACACCGGGGAGCTGTTTTTT. Translating it yields CASSIWQGQNTGELFF. The genes are TRBV19 and TRBJ2-2, with a possible D match to TRBD1 (6 bases). Germline values: CDR1 LNHDA, CDR2 SQIVND (reference sequence). The CDR3 extends over 16 amino acids. Trimming removed 3 bases from V and 1 base from J, with 12 bases in between. Supplemented by reference TRBV19 and TRBJ2-2, the full variable domain reads DGGITQSPKYLFRKEGQNVTLSCEQNLNHDAMYWYRQDPGQGLRLIYYSQIVNDFQKGDIAEGYSVSREKKESFPLTVTSAQKNPTAFYLCASSIWQGQNTGELFFGEGSRLTVL.